The next 2 T cell receptor beta chains were all read from a single sample in a study of CD8 T cells in Susac syndrome. After extraction with the RNeasy kit, about 0.5 to 1 ug of the RNA was reverse transcribed using random hexamers. TCRdb analysed the immunoSEQ multiplex PCR reads with MiXCR anew, one entry per CDR3 protein. There are 180,000 or so distinct CDR3 sequences in the sample; about 94% occur only once, and around 0.14% lies in the top ten. What was sequenced was CD4+ T cells from PBMCs. These receptors all stem from a human donor in good health.

The rearrangement joins TRBV7-8 to TRBJ1-1; D unclear. V lost 1 base and J lost 3, with 9 bases in between. This CDR3 comprises 14 residues. CDR1 SGHVS and CDR2 FQNEAQ come from the germline V gene. The CDR3 coding sequence is TGTGCCAGCAGCTTAGAAAGCCAGTACACTGAAGCTTTCTTT. Amino acids: CASSLESQYTEAFF.

Regarding this clonotype: A junction end diverges from the germline sequence, so it may reflect a read error. The chain uses TRBV7-7 and TRBJ2-5; 9 bases align to TRBD1. The CDR3 runs 14 residues. Germline V gene data show CDR1 as SSHAT and CDR2 as FNYEAQ (reference sequence). CDR3 residues: CASSPDRGARDQYF. CDR3 coding DNA: TGTGCTAGCAGCCCGGACAGGGGCGCTCGGGACCAGTACTTC.